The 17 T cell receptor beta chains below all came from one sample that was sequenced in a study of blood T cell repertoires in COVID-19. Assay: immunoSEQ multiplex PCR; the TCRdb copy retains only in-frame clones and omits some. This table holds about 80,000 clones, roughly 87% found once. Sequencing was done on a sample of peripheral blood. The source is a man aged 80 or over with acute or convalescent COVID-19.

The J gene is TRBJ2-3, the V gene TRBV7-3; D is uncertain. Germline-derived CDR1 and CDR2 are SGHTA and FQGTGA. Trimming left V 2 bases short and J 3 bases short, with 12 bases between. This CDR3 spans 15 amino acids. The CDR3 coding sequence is TGTGCCAGCAGCTTAGGGCCTACCCGGACAGATACGCAGTATTTT. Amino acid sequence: CASSLGPTRTDTQYF.

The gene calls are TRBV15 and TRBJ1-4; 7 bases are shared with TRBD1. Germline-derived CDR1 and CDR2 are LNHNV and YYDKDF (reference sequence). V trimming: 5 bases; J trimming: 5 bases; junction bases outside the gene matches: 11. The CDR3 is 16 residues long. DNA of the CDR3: TGTGCCACCAGCTTATTCAGGGACAGCCAAAATGAAAAACTGTTTTTT. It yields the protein CATSLFRDSQNEKLFF.

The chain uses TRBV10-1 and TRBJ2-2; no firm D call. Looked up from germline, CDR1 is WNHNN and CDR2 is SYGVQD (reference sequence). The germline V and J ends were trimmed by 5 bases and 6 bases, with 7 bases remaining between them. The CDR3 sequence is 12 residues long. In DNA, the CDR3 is TGCGCCAGCAGTTCTCGGGCCGGGGAGCTGTTTTTT. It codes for CASSSRAGELFF.

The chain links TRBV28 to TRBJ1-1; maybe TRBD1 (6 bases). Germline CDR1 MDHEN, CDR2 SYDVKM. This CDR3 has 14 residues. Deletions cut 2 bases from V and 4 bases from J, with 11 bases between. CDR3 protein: CASSLGGRVTEAFF. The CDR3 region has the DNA TGTGCCAGCAGTTTAGGGGGCAGGGTCACTGAAGCTTTCTTT.

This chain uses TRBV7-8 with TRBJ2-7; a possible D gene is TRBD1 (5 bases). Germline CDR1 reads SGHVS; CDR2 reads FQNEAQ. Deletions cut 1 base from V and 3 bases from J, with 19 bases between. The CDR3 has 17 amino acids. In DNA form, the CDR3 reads TGTGCCAGCAGCTTAGGTCACTCTCGAGACACAGGCTACGAGCAGTACTTC. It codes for CASSLGHSRDTGYEQYF. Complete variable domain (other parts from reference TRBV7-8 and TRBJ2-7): GAGVSQSPRYKVAKRGQDVALRCDPISGHVSLFWYQQALGQGPEFLTYFQNEAQLDKSGLPSDRFFAERPEGSVSTLKIQRTQQEDSAVYLCASSLGHSRDTGYEQYFGPGTRLTVT.

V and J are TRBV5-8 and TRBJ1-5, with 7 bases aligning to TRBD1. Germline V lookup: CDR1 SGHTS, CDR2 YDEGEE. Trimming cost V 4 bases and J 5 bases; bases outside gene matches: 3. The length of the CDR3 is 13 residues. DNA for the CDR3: TGTGCCAGCAGCGCCGACAGGGATCAGCCCCAGCATTTT. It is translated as CASSADRDQPQHF. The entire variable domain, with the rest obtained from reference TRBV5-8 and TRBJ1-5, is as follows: EAGVTQSPTHLIKTRGQQATLRCSPISGHTSVYWYQQALGLGLQFLLWYDEGEERNRGNFPPRFSGRQFPNYSSELNVNALELEDSALYLCASSADRDQPQHFGDGTRLSIL.

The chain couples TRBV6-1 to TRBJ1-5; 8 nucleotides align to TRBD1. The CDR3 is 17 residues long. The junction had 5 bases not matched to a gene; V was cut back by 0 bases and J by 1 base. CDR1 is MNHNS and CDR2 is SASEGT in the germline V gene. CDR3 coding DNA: TGTGCCAGCAGTGAAGCGGCTGACAGGGGAAGCAATCAGCCCCAGCATTTT. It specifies CASSEAADRGSNQPQHF.

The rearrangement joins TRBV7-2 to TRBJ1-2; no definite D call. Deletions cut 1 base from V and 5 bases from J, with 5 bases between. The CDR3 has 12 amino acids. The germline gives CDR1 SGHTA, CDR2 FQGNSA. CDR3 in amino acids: CASSLERYGYTF. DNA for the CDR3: TGTGCCAGCAGCTTAGAGAGGTATGGCTACACCTTC.

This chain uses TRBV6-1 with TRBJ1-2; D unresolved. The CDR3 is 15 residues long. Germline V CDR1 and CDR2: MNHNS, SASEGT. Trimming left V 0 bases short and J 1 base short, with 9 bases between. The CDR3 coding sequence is TGTGCCAGCAGTGAAGCGGCGACACATAACTATGGCTACACCTTC. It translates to CASSEAATHNYGYTF.

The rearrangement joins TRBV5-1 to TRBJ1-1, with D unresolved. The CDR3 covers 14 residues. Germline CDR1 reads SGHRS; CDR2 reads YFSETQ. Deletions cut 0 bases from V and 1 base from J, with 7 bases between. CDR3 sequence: CASSLGAQNTEAFF. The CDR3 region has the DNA TGCGCCAGCAGCTTGGGGGCCCAGAACACTGAAGCTTTCTTT.

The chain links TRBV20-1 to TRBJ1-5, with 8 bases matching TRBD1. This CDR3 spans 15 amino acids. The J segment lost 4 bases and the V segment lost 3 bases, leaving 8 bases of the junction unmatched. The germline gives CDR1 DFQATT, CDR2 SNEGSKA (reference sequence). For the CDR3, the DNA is TGCAGTGCTAGTTACCCAGGGGGCCGGAATCAGCCCCAGCATTTT. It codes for CSASYPGGRNQPQHF.

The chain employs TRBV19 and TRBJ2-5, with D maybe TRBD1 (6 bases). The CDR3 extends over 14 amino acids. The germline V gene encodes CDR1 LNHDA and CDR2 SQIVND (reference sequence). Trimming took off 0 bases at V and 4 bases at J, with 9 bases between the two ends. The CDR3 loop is CASSIEGARETQYF. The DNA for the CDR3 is TGTGCCAGTAGTATAGAGGGGGCCCGAGAGACCCAGTACTTC. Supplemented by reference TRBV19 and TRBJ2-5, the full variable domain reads DGGITQSPKYLFRKEGQNVTLSCEQNLNHDAMYWYRQDPGQGLRLIYYSQIVNDFQKGDIAEGYSVSREKKESFPLTVTSAQKNPTAFYLCASSIEGARETQYFGPGTRLLVL.

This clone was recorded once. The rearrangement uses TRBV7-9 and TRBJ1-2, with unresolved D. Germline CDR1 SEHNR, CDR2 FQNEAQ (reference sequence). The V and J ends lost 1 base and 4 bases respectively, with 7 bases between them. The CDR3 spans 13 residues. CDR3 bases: TGTGCCAGCAGCTTAGACCAGCGCTATGGCTACACCTTC. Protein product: CASSLDQRYGYTF.

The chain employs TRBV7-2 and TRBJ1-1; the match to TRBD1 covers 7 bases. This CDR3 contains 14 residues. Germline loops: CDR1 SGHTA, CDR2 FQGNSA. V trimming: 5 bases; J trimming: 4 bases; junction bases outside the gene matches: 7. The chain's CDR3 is CASSITTGITEAFF. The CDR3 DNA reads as TGTGCCAGCAGCATTACGACAGGGATCACTGAAGCTTTCTTT.

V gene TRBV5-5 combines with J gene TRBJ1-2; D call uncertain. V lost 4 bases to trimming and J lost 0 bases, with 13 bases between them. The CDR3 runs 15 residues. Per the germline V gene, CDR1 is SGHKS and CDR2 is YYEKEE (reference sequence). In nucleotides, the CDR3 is TGTGCCAGCAGCCCCCTGGCGGCCTCTAACTATGGCTACACCTTC. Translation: CASSPLAASNYGYTF. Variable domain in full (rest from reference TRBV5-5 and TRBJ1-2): DAGVTQSPTHLIKTRGQQVTLRCSPISGHKSVSWYQQVLGQGPQFIFQYYEKEERGRGNFPDRFSARQFPNYSSELNVNALLLGDSALYLCASSPLAASNYGYTFGSGTRLTVV.

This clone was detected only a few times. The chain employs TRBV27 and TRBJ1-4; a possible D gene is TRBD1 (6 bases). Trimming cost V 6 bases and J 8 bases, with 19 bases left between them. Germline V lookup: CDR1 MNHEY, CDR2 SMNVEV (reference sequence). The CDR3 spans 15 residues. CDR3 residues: CASRGAGYMNEKLFF. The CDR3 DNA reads TGTGCCAGCAGGGGGGCAGGCTACATGAACGAAAAACTGTTTTTT.

The CDR3 DNA reads TGTGCCACCAGTGATAGTACAGGGAACTTCGAAGGTAGTGAGCAGTTCTTC. It yields the protein CATSDSTGNFEGSEQFF. The V call is TRBV24-1, the J call TRBJ2-1; tentative D call: TRBD1 (6 bases). The CDR3 totals 17 residues. The germline gives CDR1 KGHDR, CDR2 SFDVKD. V gave up 3 bases and J gave up 9 bases, with 23 bases separating them.